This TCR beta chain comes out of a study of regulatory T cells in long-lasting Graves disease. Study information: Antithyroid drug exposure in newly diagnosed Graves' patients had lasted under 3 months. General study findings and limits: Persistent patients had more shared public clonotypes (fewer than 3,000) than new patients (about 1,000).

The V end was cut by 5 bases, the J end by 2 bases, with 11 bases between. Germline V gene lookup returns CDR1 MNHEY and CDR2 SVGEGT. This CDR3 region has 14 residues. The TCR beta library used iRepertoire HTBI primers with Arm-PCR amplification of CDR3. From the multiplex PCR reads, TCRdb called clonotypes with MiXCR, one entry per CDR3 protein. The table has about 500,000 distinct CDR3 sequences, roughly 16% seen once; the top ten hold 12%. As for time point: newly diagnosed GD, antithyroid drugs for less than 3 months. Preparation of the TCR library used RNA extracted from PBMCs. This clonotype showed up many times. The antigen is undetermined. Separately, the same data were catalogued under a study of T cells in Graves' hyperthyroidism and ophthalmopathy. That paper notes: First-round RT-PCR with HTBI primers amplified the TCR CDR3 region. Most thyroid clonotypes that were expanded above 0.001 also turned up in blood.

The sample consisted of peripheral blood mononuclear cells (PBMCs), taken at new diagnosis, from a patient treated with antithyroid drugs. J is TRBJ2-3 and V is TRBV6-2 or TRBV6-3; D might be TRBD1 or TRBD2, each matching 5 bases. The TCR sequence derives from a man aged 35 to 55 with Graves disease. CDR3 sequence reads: CASSGTANTDTQYF. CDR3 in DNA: TGTGCCAGCAGTGGGACGGCGAACACAGATACGCAGTATTTT.